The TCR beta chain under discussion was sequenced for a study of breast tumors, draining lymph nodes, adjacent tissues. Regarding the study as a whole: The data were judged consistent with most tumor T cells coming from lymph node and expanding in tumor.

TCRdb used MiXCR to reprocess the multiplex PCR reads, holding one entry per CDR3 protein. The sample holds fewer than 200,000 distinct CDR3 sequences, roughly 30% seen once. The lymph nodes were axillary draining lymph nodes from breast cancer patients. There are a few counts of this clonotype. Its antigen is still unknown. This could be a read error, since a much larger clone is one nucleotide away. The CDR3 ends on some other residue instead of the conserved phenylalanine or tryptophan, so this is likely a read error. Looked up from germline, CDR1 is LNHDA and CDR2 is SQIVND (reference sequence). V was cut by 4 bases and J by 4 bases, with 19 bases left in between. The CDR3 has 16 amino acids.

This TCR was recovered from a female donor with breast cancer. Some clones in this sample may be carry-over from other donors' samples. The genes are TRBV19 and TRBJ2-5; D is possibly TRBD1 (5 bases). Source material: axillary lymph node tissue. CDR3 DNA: TGTGCCAGTAGTAAGATACAGGTCGGTGTTGGAGAGACCCAGTACTCC. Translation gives CASSKIQVGVGETQYS.